This T cell receptor (beta chain) was captured by sequencing in a study of T cell repertoires in cytomegalovirus infection. Study-level points and caveats: The cumulative frequency of public TCR beta families identified carriers of CMV plus the relevant HLA.

This clonotype was counted only a few times. Its antigen is not identified. MiXCR, applied by TCRdb to the reads, yields one record per CDR3 protein. The sample yields about 260,000 distinct CDR3 sequences, about an eighth seen once. This CDR3 has 15 residues. The ends were cut back, 7 bases at V and 4 bases at J, with 19 bases in the middle. The germline V gene has CDR1 MNHEY and CDR2 SVGAGI. The TCR comes from a human donor in good health (CMV status not recorded). Some clones in this sample may be carry-over from other donors' samples. Source material: PBMCs. This chain uses TRBV6-5 with TRBJ1-1; tentatively, D is TRBD1 (6 bases). The CDR3 region has the DNA TGTGCCAGCAAAACCGGGGGGGGGCAATTCACTGAAGCTTTCTTT. Amino acids: CASKTGGGQFTEAFF.